The 20 T cell receptor beta chains below come from one sample, sequenced in a study of response to subunit inactivated influenza vaccine. One entry per CDR3 protein results from TCRdb running MiXCR on the RT-PCR reads. The sample shows about 570,000 distinct CDR3 sequences, about 11% of them seen only once. This sample was shared with a second study, whose subject was T cells expressing NK-cell markers. From that paper: With UMIs, 5'RACE template switching was used to make TCR beta cDNA.

The specimen comprised PBMCs from blood, sampled on the day of vaccination. These receptors originate from a man aged 45-60 years who received an inactivated influenza vaccine.

There are a few counts of this clonotype. V is TRBV10-3 and J is TRBJ1-2, with D maybe TRBD1 (6 bases). Trimming pared 2 bases from V and 2 bases from J, leaving 12 bases between. The CDR3 runs to 15 residues. From germline, CDR1 is ENHRY and CDR2 SYGVKD. CDR3 DNA sequence: TGTGCCATCAGTGAGCTGCGGAGGGGGAACTATGGCTACACCTTC. It codes for CAISELRRGNYGYTF.

The table lists this clonotype with a few counts. J is TRBJ2-5 and V is TRBV5-5, with D unclear. The ends were cut back, 0 bases at V and 4 bases at J, with 10 bases in the middle. This CDR3 spans 14 amino acids. Germline assignment: CDR1 SGHKS and CDR2 YYEKEE (reference sequence). In nucleotides, the CDR3 is TGTGCCAGCAGCTTGGTAGCCAGGTTAGAGACCCAGTACTTC. Residues: CASSLVARLETQYF.

This clonotype was seen more than once but under ten times. This chain joins TRBV11-2 and TRBJ2-5, with unresolved D. CDR3 length: 15 amino acids. Germline values: CDR1 SGHAT, CDR2 FQNNGV. Between the trimmed V and J ends, which lost 8 bases and 0 bases, there was a span of 16 bases. CDR3 loop: CASASAPIYQETQYF. CDR3 DNA sequence: TGTGCCAGCGCCTCGGCTCCGATCTACCAAGAGACCCAGTACTTC.

The chain carries TRBV11-2 and TRBJ2-4; 10 bases line up with TRBD1. Germline CDR1 is SGHAT and CDR2 is FQNNGV. V was clipped by 0 bases and J by 2 bases; unmatched bases: 7. CDR3 length: 18 amino acids. CDR3 sequence (DNA): TGTGCCAGCAGCTTAGAATGGGACAGGGGTGGATCCAAAAACATTCAGTACTTC. It yields the protein CASSLEWDRGGSKNIQYF.

This clonotype was seen ten or more times. This CDR3 reads CASGGFSTDTQYF. The CDR3, as DNA: TGTGCCAGCGGCGGGTTTAGCACAGATACGCAGTATTTT. The chain joins TRBV6-1 to TRBJ2-3, with D possibly TRBD2 on 5 matching bases. CDR1 MNHNS and CDR2 SASEGT come from the germline V gene. This CDR3 region has 13 residues. V lost 8 bases and J lost 0, with 9 bases in between.

This rearrangement joins TRBV28 to TRBJ2-7; D is possibly TRBD1 (6 bases). V was cut by 7 bases and J by 7 bases, with 20 bases left in between. Germline V CDR1 and CDR2: MDHEN, SYDVKM. The CDR3 contains 14 residues. The CDR3 DNA follows: TGTGCCAGCATCTCGATACGGACAGTAAAAGAGCAGTACTTC. The encoded protein is CASISIRTVKEQYF.

The chain carries TRBV28 and TRBJ2-6, with D maybe TRBD1 (6 bases). Deletions cut 3 bases from V and 0 bases from J, with 18 bases between. The CDR3 totals 19 residues. The germline V gene has CDR1 MDHEN and CDR2 SYDVKM. As DNA, the CDR3 is TGTGCCAGCAGTTTCTTATGGGGGCGTCCAAACTCTGGGGCCAACGTCCTGACTTTC. The encoded protein is CASSFLWGRPNSGANVLTF.

This clonotype was recorded many times. This chain connects TRBV19 to TRBJ1-3; D is possibly TRBD1 (5 bases). Germline values: CDR1 LNHDA, CDR2 SQIVND (reference sequence). V was trimmed by 5 bases and J by 2 bases, leaving 13 bases between them. The CDR3 runs 15 residues. The CDR3 here is CASSVSGTAGNTIYF. CDR3 DNA: TGTGCCAGTAGTGTCTCCGGGACGGCTGGAAACACCATATATTTT.

The table lists this clonotype with a count of one. The J gene is TRBJ2-7, the V gene TRBV4-3, with a weak D call TRBD1 (6 bases). The CDR3 loop spans 17 amino acids. V was shortened by 3 bases and J by 0 bases, with 18 bases between the two germline ends. CDR1 is LGHNA and CDR2 is YSLEER in the germline V gene. Here the CDR3 reads CASSQAADRAVSYEQYF. In DNA form, the CDR3 reads TGCGCCAGCAGCCAGGCCGCGGACAGAGCGGTCTCCTACGAGCAGTACTTC.

This clonotype was found a few times. The chain has TRBV20-1 and TRBJ2-3; 8 bases match TRBD1. The CDR3 length is 15 residues. Germline V gives CDR1 DFQATT, CDR2 SNEGSKA (reference sequence). J was trimmed by 5 bases and V by 0 bases; bases with no gene match: 7. This CDR3 reads CSARDLAGGRDTQYF. CDR3 nucleotide sequence: TGCAGTGCTAGAGATTTGGCAGGGGGCCGAGATACGCAGTATTTT.

The chain uses TRBV7-2 and TRBJ2-1, with 10 bases that match TRBD2. Germline V gene sequence: CDR1 SGHTA, CDR2 FQGNSA. This CDR3 is 15 amino acids long. The junction had 5 bases not matched to a gene; V was cut back by 1 base and J by 8 bases. The CDR3 here is CASSLGLAGVYEQFF. CDR3 nucleotides: TGTGCCAGCAGCTTAGGTCTAGCGGGAGTCTATGAGCAGTTCTTC.

This clonotype was seen repeatedly, ten times or more. The chain is built from TRBV29-1 and TRBJ2-2; tentatively, D is TRBD1 or TRBD2 (5 bases each). V dropped 4 bases and J dropped 1 base, with 7 bases sitting between them. Germline-derived CDR1 and CDR2 are SQVTM and ANQGSEA. CDR3 length: 13 amino acids. The CDR3 DNA is TGCAGCGTTGGGGACGGGAACACCGGGGAGCTGTTTTTT. Protein sequence: CSVGDGNTGELFF.

Many counts were recorded for this clonotype. The rearrangement links TRBV4-2 to TRBJ2-7; D perhaps matches TRBD1 (5 bases). CDR3 length: 14 residues. Trimming pared 1 base from V and 6 bases from J, leaving 13 bases between. CDR1 and CDR2 (germline): LGHNA, YNFKEQ. DNA of the CDR3: TGTGCCAGCAGCCAAGTTGAACCAGGGTCCGAGCAGTACTTC. Its translation is CASSQVEPGSEQYF.

This clonotype was detected a few times. V gene TRBV20-1 combines with J gene TRBJ1-6; D possibly corresponds to TRBD1 (6 bases). The CDR3 consists of 13 residues. The ends were cut back, 3 bases at V and 15 bases at J, with 18 bases in the middle. Germline V gives CDR1 DFQATT, CDR2 SNEGSKA (reference sequence). The CDR3 region is CSASRDTYLLLHF. CDR3 bases: TGCAGTGCTAGCCGGGACACATACTTACTCCTCCACTTT.

This clonotype was seen more than once but under ten times. This sequence joins TRBV5-6 and TRBJ2-3, with D unclear. This CDR3 has 14 residues. Trimming shortened V by 4 bases and J by 4 bases, and 13 bases separated the two germline ends. CDR1 SGHDT and CDR2 YYEEEE come from the germline V gene. CDR3 residues: CASSQPALADTQYF. The DNA for the CDR3 is TGTGCCAGCAGCCAACCGGCCTTGGCAGATACGCAGTATTTT.

This clonotype came up a few times. The chain links TRBV5-4 to TRBJ2-1; 13 bases fit TRBD2. CDR1 is SGHNT, CDR2 YYREEE, per germline (reference sequence). The CDR3 is 21 residues long. V gave up 1 base and J gave up 4 bases; unmatched junction bases: 17. The CDR3 nucleotides are TGTGCCAGCAGCTTGACGATAGACCTTTTGGGACTAGCGGGAAGATACAATGAGCAGTTCTTC. Its translation: CASSLTIDLLGLAGRYNEQFF. Based on the CDR3 plus reference TRBV5-4 and TRBJ2-1, the full variable domain is ETGVTQSPTHLIKTRGQQVTLRCSSQSGHNTVSWYQQALGQGPQFIFQYYREEENGRGNFPPRFSGLQFPNYSSELNVNALELDDSALYLCASSLTIDLLGLAGRYNEQFFGPGTRLTVL.

This clonotype was detected many times. The V and J genes are TRBV27 and TRBJ2-1, with D uncertain. The CDR3 has 14 amino acids. Trimming stripped 5 bases from V and 5 bases from J, with 13 bases between. Germline CDR1 MNHEY, CDR2 SMNVEV (reference sequence). The CDR3 DNA follows: TGTGCCAGCAGTCCCCGCGGTCCTAACAATGAGCAGTTCTTC. It translates to CASSPRGPNNEQFF.

The chain uses TRBV2 and TRBJ1-1; tentative D call: TRBD1 (6 bases). Germline values: CDR1 SNHLY, CDR2 FYNNEI. The CDR3 covers 14 residues. V was trimmed by 8 bases and J by 5 bases, leaving 18 bases between them. The CDR3 region has the DNA TGTGCCAGCGGTTTACAGGGTATGGGGACTGAAGCTTTCTTT. Translated, it gives CASGLQGMGTEAFF.

This clonotype was seen only a few times. The rearrangement links TRBV28 to TRBJ2-5, with D possibly matching TRBD1 (6 bases). The CDR3 is made up of 16 amino acids. Germline V gives CDR1 MDHEN, CDR2 SYDVKM. The V end lost 1 base, the J end lost 1 base, and 13 bases lay between the germline ends. This chain's CDR3 is CASSLSGQGLQETQYF. The CDR3 DNA reads TGTGCCAGCAGTTTATCGGGACAAGGACTCCAAGAGACCCAGTACTTC.

The J gene is TRBJ2-7, the V gene TRBV5-1, with 12 bases fitting TRBD2. The length of the CDR3 is 15 residues. The V gene's germline CDR1 is SGHRS and CDR2 YFSETQ. V trimming: 0 bases; J trimming: 5 bases; junction bases outside the gene matches: 3. Here the CDR3 reads CASSLGLAGADEQYF. CDR3 nucleotide sequence: TGCGCCAGCAGCTTGGGACTAGCGGGAGCTGACGAGCAGTACTTC.